Sequencing of this TCR beta chain was carried out in a study of blood T cells in healthy people across ages. Germline loops: CDR1 DFQATT, CDR2 SNEGSKA (reference sequence). This CDR3 has 11 amino acids. J lost 10 bases, V lost 5 bases, and 5 bases had no gene match. Drawing of peripheral blood yielded 7.5 to 10 milliliters from each donor. Findings and limits, study-wide: Donors of long life had a larger count of naive CD4+ cells and greater diversity than aged donors.

With a J-beta primer mix and a sample-barcoded 5' primer, a second PCR ran 7 to 11 cycles. Carrying 12 random nucleotides, a template-switch adaptor labeled each individual cDNA molecule. TCRdb re-derived calls from the 5' RACE reads in MiXCR, one entry per CDR3 protein. The table shows hundreds of thousands of distinct CDR3 sequences, with 21% occurring only once. This clonotype was detected a few times. Its antigen remains unidentified. The chain carries TRBV20-1 and TRBJ2-1, with TRBD2 matching over 7 bases. The source of this sequence is a man between 65 and 79 years old in good health. The sequenced sample consisted of blood. The CDR3 sequence is CSARGREEQFF. The CDR3 coding sequence is TGCAGTGCTCGCGGGAGAGAGGAGCAGTTCTTC.